Each of the 5 T cell receptor beta chains below was sequenced from the same sample in a study of cytomegalovirus exposure and HLA in healthy donors. It was with 60 Vbeta and 13 Jbeta primers that the PCR ran. Sequencing used immunoSEQ multiplex PCR; TCRdb keeps in-frame clones, though not all of them. The data hold some 120,000 clones, with about 80% observed a single time. Sequences were obtained from PBMCs. The origin of the receptors is a human donor in good health.

Concerning this clone itself: Mismatch with germline at one junction end may stem from a read error. The chain couples TRBV5-1 to TRBJ1-1, with D tentatively TRBD1 (5 bases). This CDR3 contains 13 residues. The germline V gene encodes CDR1 SGHRS and CDR2 YFSETQ. DNA for the CDR3: TGTGCCAGCAGTTTCAGGGAAAACACTGAAGCTTTCTTT. This sequence encodes CASSFRENTEAFF.

The DNA for the CDR3 is TGTGCCAGCAGTTATAATATGAACACTGAAGCTTTCTTT. Protein sequence: CASSYNMNTEAFF. V gene TRBV6-5 combines with J gene TRBJ1-1; D gene ambiguous. The CDR3 contains 13 residues. V lost 3 bases and J lost 0, with 5 bases in between. CDR1 and CDR2 (germline): MNHEY, SVGAGI.

The genes are TRBV2 and TRBJ2-3; possibly TRBD2 for D (5 bases). Per the germline V gene, CDR1 is SNHLY and CDR2 is FYNNEI. The CDR3 consists of 12 residues. V shed 8 bases and J shed 8 bases, with 14 bases lying between them. In nucleotides, the CDR3 is TGTGCCAGCGATCCTAGCTTCGGTACGCAGTATTTT. This translates into CASDPSFGTQYF.

The V call is TRBV21-1, the J call TRBJ1-2; TRBD1, the D gene given by the table, was not confirmed from the DNA. TRBV21-1 counts as a pseudogene. The CDR3 length is 16 residues. CDR3 coding DNA: TGTGCCAGCAGGGTAGACAGGCGATTCCTTAACTATGGCTACACCTTC. The encoded protein is CASRVDRRFLNYGYTF.

This chain joins TRBV6-5 and TRBJ2-2; D is undetermined. Germline CDR1 MNHEY, CDR2 SVGAGI. CDR3 size: 13 residues. Trimming removed 6 bases at V and 4 bases at J, with 9 bases between. For the CDR3, the DNA is TGTGCCAGCAGCGCCACAAGCACCGGGGAGCTGTTTTTT. It encodes CASSATSTGELFF.